This T cell receptor (beta chain) was captured in a study of cytomegalovirus exposure and HLA in healthy donors (dated by TCRdb to 2016 to 2017). Describing the broader study: An earlier analysis of around 600 of the donors reported more than 250 Gb of sequence data and 117 million unique TCR beta sequences from roughly 200 million T cells. Roughly 300 gigabases of sequencing data and 70 million to 95 million unique TCR sequences made up an early release that covered fewer than 650 HLA-typed donors. Of the roughly 410 genotyped donors, approximately 80% were placed in the genetic ancestry cluster associated with self-reported Caucasian donors. The study was designed to test whether signatures of past pathogen exposure could be identified by cataloging public T cell receptors. The study used immunosequencing to profile the T cell repertoires of some 600 subjects and linked those repertoires to cytomegalovirus serostatus. Besides the first cohort of roughly 660 subjects, a separate validation cohort made up of 120 different subjects was used. The study combined high-throughput TCR immunosequencing, statistical association of individual TCRs with disease status, and machine learning to predict cytomegalovirus infection status. In a later analysis, previously published TCR beta repertoires from about 640 donors were re-analyzed and high-resolution HLA genotyping was added so that TCR occurrence patterns could be studied. Rather than drawing on any new phenotypic data, the later analysis identified candidate immune exposures from TCR beta sequences and the way those sequences occurred across donors. To decide whether each TCR beta V gene segment behaved as functional or pseudogenic, an earlier analysis of some 600 of the donors relied on high-throughput TCR beta sequencing. Alongside the repertoire data, information on donor age, sex, ethnicity and CMV serostatus was compiled. A later genetic analysis took genome-wide SNP genotypes for about 65% of the 666 donors and used that subset as a discovery cohort. Every discovery cohort repertoire had been produced on one sequencing platform. Class I and class II HLA loci were covered by the typing at four-digit resolution. Typing coverage varied by locus: roughly 620-630 donors for A, B, C, DRB1 and DQB1; approximately 500 for DQA1; 600 to 610 for DPA1; 400 to 480 for DPB1. Because of strong linkage in the cohort, five DR-DQ haplotypes were treated as single units for association and clustering. Across about 370 genotyped donors of the cohort, an average of approximately 200,000 unique TCR beta nucleotide sequences per donor were sequenced, and 15% to 20% of those sequences were non-productive. The study at large found these results: In a later genetic analysis, fewer N-insertions in productive TCRs were reported among donors in an Asian-associated ancestry cluster than the roughly 700-donor mean. Cytomegalovirus status was reported to be diagnosed by the classifier with high specificity and sensitivity in both the original and validation cohorts. A group of highly shared sequence variants was considered likely to be a technical artifact of the sequencing pipeline. In a later analysis, TCR association rates were found to vary across HLA loci, with the most associated TCRs seen for DRB1 alleles and the fewest for HLA-C alleles. Across donors, most TCR sequences were observed very rarely, whereas some public TCRs were present in many individuals. A later genetic analysis associated a missense DCLRE1C variant with V-gene and J-gene trimming of TCR beta chains, and an independent cohort replicated the association. Roughly uniform sequencing depth across donors was assumed in presence/absence analyses, although this assumption may not hold. The only immune exposure information available for the cohort was CMV serostatus. Assigning TCR associations to individual alleles was difficult when HLA alleles, especially DR and DQ, strongly co-occurred. A later analysis associated about 18,000 TCR beta sequences with specific HLA alleles at a false discovery rate of 0.05. A few of the identified cytomegalovirus-associated TCR beta chains were confirmed in vitro to be specific for cytomegalovirus antigens. A total of roughly 160 TCR beta chains were listed by the study as associated with cytomegalovirus. Because counts were too low, about 15 rarely observed V segments, including chromosome 9 orphons, were left out of the earlier analysis of 587 of the donors. According to a later analysis, parvovirus B19, influenza, CMV and Epstein-Barr virus appeared linked to several top co-occurrence clusters. Only TCR beta chains were sequenced in this cohort, and the absence of alpha or paired-chain data limited detectable features. A further reported finding was that TCR beta sequences accurately predicted the HLA-A and HLA-B alleles for most subjects in the first cohort. An earlier analysis of approximately 570 of the donors showed that most TCR beta V segments appeared in productive rearrangements either about 87% or about 30% of the time, which broadly matched IMGT annotations. In a later analysis, HLA-associated TCR beta chains showed more clonal expansion and lower generation probabilities than non-associated chains that were equally common. Because some donors lacked HLA typing at each locus, the association tests relied only on the typed subset. Linkage disequilibrium might explain the correlated functional status among segregating V segments, but an unknown experimental factor could not be excluded. The 87-base-pair reads could not distinguish some IMGT-functional V segments, including TRBV6-2 and TRBV6-3, so those segments were excluded. A later analysis found that most CMV-associated TCR beta chains appeared HLA-restricted, with HLA associations seemingly driven largely by CMV exposure. The authors suggested that the approach could potentially be extended to other disease states and immunological phenotypes.

The method behind the library was the immunoSEQ multiplex PCR assay. For the multiplex PCR, a mixture combining 60 forward primers for TCR Vbeta segments and 13 reverse primers for TCR Jbeta segments was used. The CDR3 region of rearranged TCR beta genes was amplified from genomic DNA with a multiplex PCR assay. The amplified TCR beta libraries were sequenced on the Illumina HiSeq System as 87-base-pair reads. As for how the authors treated the data: A later analysis tallied 75 million to 95 million unique TCR beta chains across the 666 repertoires, and about 10 million of those chains were shared by two or more donors. A nearest-neighbor algorithm error-corrected the raw reads and collapsed the reads into unique sequences, merging closely related sequences to remove PCR and sequencing errors. CDR3 sequences were aligned to IMGT reference sequences to assign V, D and J gene segments. For a sequence to be retained, a match of at least six nucleotides to both a V gene segment and a J gene segment was required. Rearrangements were called productive when the CDR3 lacked stop codons and stayed in frame with V and J; all others were non-productive. CDR3 was defined by IMGT convention, running from the second conserved V-encoded cysteine to the conserved J-encoded phenylalanine. In an earlier analysis of around 640 of the donors, sequences lacking an unambiguous match to a single V gene segment were excluded. In an earlier analysis of a few hundred of the donors, V segments were called functional above 56.7% productive rearrangements and were called segregating when the between-donor standard deviation exceeded 5%. A statistical classification framework was built for diagnosing cytomegalovirus status from the catalog of TCR beta chain sequences. In a later analysis, V and J genes were assigned by comparing TCR nucleotide sequences against IMGT/GENE-DB human TR gene sequences. The TCRdist pipeline was used in a later analysis to assign CDR3 sequences and most-parsimonious VDJ recombination scenarios. In a later analysis, each TCR beta chain was defined by its CDR3 amino acid sequence together with its V-gene family, and reads without a unique V-gene family were excluded. As a way to deal with suspected cross-contamination and a sequencing artifact, a later analysis dropped approximately 590 nucleotide sequences that were highly shared and had low generation probability. For each public chain, a later analysis derived a clonal expansion index from normalized ranks of inferred template counts within each repertoire. Generation probabilities in a later analysis came from a VDJ recombination model fitted to out-of-frame rearrangements, and those results were checked against IGoR. In a later analysis, hypergeometric tests were used to score TCR-TCR, TCR-HLA and TCR-CMV co-occurrence, with a repertoire-size bias correction applied to TCR pairs. In a later analysis, false discovery rates were estimated by permuting HLA or CMV assignments 20 times. In a later analysis, co-occurring TCRs were grouped using DBSCAN, and TCRdist sequence similarity was added for clustering within HLA-allele-positive subsets. Repertoires with fewer than 30,000 or more than 120,000 public chains were left out of co-occurrence clustering, as were four to six repertoires with anomalous nucleotide sharing. TCRdb holds this immuneACCESS table with in-frame rearrangements only. Some clones are missing; in checked studies, unresolved V genes explain under half, and the rest has no known cause. Clone size and the V and J calls come from that table; the DNA yielded D and trimming. This sample holds about 130,000 clones; roughly 82% were observed only once. The top ten constitute approximately 1.1% of the sample.

In total, over 600 healthy bone marrow donors made up the cohort. All cohort members were sampled while nominally healthy, although unrecorded immune exposures were likely present. The donor tested CMV seronegative, placing the donor among the 350 or so seronegative members of the cohort. A peripheral blood sample was provided by each donor, and peripheral blood mononuclear cells were used for TCR beta sequencing. Genomic DNA was extracted from the blood cell samples with the Qiagen DNeasy Blood Extraction Kit. From the cysteine through the phenylalanine, the CDR3 covers 14 amino acids. The CDR3 DNA has 42 bases and is translated from base 1. Trimming takes 2 bases off V and 4 bases off J; junction bases not matched to a gene: 2. CDR1 and CDR2 are read off the germline V gene (reference sequence) as MNHEY and SMNVEV. In regard to this clone: The target of this receptor is not known. Per-base quality was not reported, and no clone a single base away is much larger than it.

The chain couples TRBV27 to TRBJ2-7; the junction holds 10 bases that match TRBD1. Sequenced input: PBMCs. The sequence was obtained from a boy younger than 18 in good health and CMV-seronegative. The CDR3 corresponds to CASSLRGQGYEQYF. The DNA is TGTGCCAGCAGTTTAAGGGGACAGGGGTACGAGCAGTACTTC.